The 20 T cell receptor beta chains listed next were all sequenced from one sample in a study of early T cells in non-severe SARS-CoV-2 infection. MiXCR was run by TCRdb on the 5' RACE reads, yielding one entry per CDR3 protein. The repertoire includes 56,000 or so distinct CDR3 sequences, about 10% of them detected once, and around 6.3% sits in the top ten. The sequenced sample consisted of whole blood. These receptors were taken from an adult who was a healthcare worker with PCR-confirmed SARS-CoV-2 infection or an uninfected control (not recorded which).

This clonotype was counted between two and nine times. The chain couples TRBV7-9 to TRBJ2-3, with 8 bases matching TRBD2. Germline CDR1 and CDR2: SEHNR and FQNEAQ (reference sequence). J was trimmed by 4 bases and V by 5 bases; bases with no gene match: 11. CDR3 length equals 16 residues. The CDR3 loop is CASSPAGGRTPDTQYF. CDR3 bases: TGTGCCAGCAGCCCAGCCGGCGGGAGGACCCCAGATACGCAGTATTTT.

This clonotype was counted at least ten times. The rearrangement uses TRBV20-1 and TRBJ2-3, with 9 nucleotides matching TRBD2. V dropped 1 base and J dropped 3; count of bases not matched to a gene: 5. The CDR3 is 15 residues long. Germline V lookup: CDR1 DFQATT, CDR2 SNEGSKA (reference sequence). CDR3 sequence: CSARVSGSGTDTQYF. The DNA of the CDR3 is TGCAGTGCTAGAGTTAGCGGGAGTGGGACAGATACGCAGTATTTT.

This clonotype was counted only a few times. The chain carries TRBV24-1 and TRBJ2-3, with D perhaps TRBD1 or TRBD2 (6 bases each). The CDR3 contains 16 residues. Germline V lookup: CDR1 KGHDR, CDR2 SFDVKD. V shed 6 bases and J shed 2 bases, with 17 bases lying between them. CDR3 loop: CATSPGGGTITDTQYF. CDR3 in DNA: TGTGCCACCAGTCCTGGGGGCGGGACGATCACAGATACGCAGTATTTT.

This clonotype was observed a few times. The V and J genes are TRBV5-6 and TRBJ1-2; D not certain. Germline values: CDR1 SGHDT, CDR2 YYEEEE. V lost 2 bases and J 8 bases, leaving 13 bases between the germline ends. The CDR3 loop spans 13 amino acids. The CDR3 protein is CASSFSYPSGYTF. In DNA, the CDR3 is TGTGCCAGCAGCTTTTCATACCCCTCAGGCTACACCTTC.

The chain is built from TRBV6-5 and TRBJ2-7; D is unresolved. The CDR3 totals 15 residues. CDR1 MNHEY and CDR2 SVGAGI come from the germline V gene. V lost 0 bases to trimming and J lost 2 bases, with 11 bases between them. CDR3 in DNA: TGTGCCAGCAGTTACTCGTTTGTAGCCACCTACGAGCAGTACTTC. This translates into CASSYSFVATYEQYF.

The chain uses TRBV6-6 and TRBJ1-6, with D unclear. Germline CDR1 MNHNY, CDR2 SVGAGI (reference sequence). This CDR3 contains 14 residues. With 0 bases removed from V and 8 bases from J, the gap between germline ends came to 8 bases. The CDR3 is CASSYSPGDSPLHF. CDR3 nucleotide sequence: TGTGCCAGCAGTTACTCCCCCGGGGATTCACCCCTCCACTTT.

This clonotype was recorded at least ten times. The CDR3 bases are TGCGCCAGCAGCCAAGATCTTGGGCTCCGGGACGGAATTCCGAACACTGAAGCTTTCTTT. It encodes CASSQDLGLRDGIPNTEAFF. The rearrangement links TRBV4-3 to TRBJ1-1; possible D gene TRBD1, 5 bases. The V gene's germline CDR1 is LGHNA and CDR2 YSLEER. CDR3 length equals 20 residues. The V gene lost 0 bases and the J gene lost 1 base, with 24 bases spanning the gap.

Concerning this clonotype: Given a much more abundant clone one base away, this may be a read error. The J gene is TRBJ2-1, the V gene TRBV5-1; no firm D call. CDR3 length equals 14 residues. In germline, CDR1 is SGHRS, CDR2 YFSETQ. Trimming took off 5 bases at V and 5 bases at J, with 14 bases between the two ends. The CDR3, as DNA: TGCGCCAGCAGGCCCCAGGCCGAGCACAATGAGCAGTTCTTC. It codes for CASRPQAEHNEQFF.

In its sample, this clonotype was seen many times. In DNA, the CDR3 is TGTGCCAGTAGTATAGGCGGGGCAACCTACAATGAGCAGTTCTTC. Translation: CASSIGGATYNEQFF. The genes are TRBV19 and TRBJ2-1, with D tentatively TRBD2 (6 bases). CDR3 length: 15 residues. Deletions cut 1 base from V and 2 bases from J, with 9 bases between. Germline values: CDR1 LNHDA, CDR2 SQIVND (reference sequence).

This chain uses TRBV6-2 or TRBV6-3 with TRBJ2-1; possible D gene TRBD2, 5 bases. CDR1 is MNHEY and CDR2 is SVGEGT in the germline V gene. Trimming left V 2 bases short and J 1 base short, with 12 bases between. The CDR3 covers 16 residues. The CDR3 coding sequence is TGTGCCAGCAGTTACGCTAGCTCAGCTTCCTACAATGAGCAGTTCTTC. This translates into CASSYASSASYNEQFF.

The sample holds many counts of this clonotype. This rearrangement joins TRBV5-1 to TRBJ2-5; 8 bases map to TRBD1. The CDR3 is 15 amino acids. Germline V gives CDR1 SGHRS, CDR2 YFSETQ. After removal of 4 bases from V and 4 bases from J, the junction contained 9 bases not matched to a gene. CDR3 region: CASSGTWDRTETQYF. DNA for the CDR3: TGCGCCAGCAGCGGGACATGGGACAGGACAGAGACCCAGTACTTC. Variable domain in full (rest from reference TRBV5-1 and TRBJ2-5): KAGVTQTPRYLIKTRGQQVTLSCSPISGHRSVSWYQQTPGQGLQFLFEYFSETQRNKGNFPGRFSGRQFSNSRSEMNVSTLELGDSALYLCASSGTWDRTETQYFGPGTRLLVL.

This clonotype was detected a few times. The chain joins TRBV11-2 to TRBJ2-7; 9 nucleotides match TRBD2. Germline assignment: CDR1 SGHAT and CDR2 FQNNGV. The CDR3 is 15 amino acids. The V and J ends lost 1 base and 1 base, in that order; junction bases with no gene match: 2. CDR3 region: CASSLGTSDSYEQYF. Here the CDR3 DNA reads TGTGCCAGCAGCTTAGGGACTAGCGATTCCTACGAGCAGTACTTC.

The chain has TRBV5-6 and TRBJ2-7; 9 nucleotides line up with TRBD1. CDR1 and CDR2 from the germline V gene are SGHDT and YYEEEE. The CDR3 length is 15 residues. V trimming: 3 bases; J trimming: 1 base; junction bases outside the gene matches: 5. For the CDR3, the DNA is TGTGCCAGCAGCTACCTGACAGGGGGGTCCTACGAGCAGTACTTC. The encoded protein is CASSYLTGGSYEQYF.

The chain is built from TRBV12-3 or TRBV12-4 and TRBJ1-1; TRBD1 matches 7 bases. The CDR3 spans 14 residues. V shed 3 bases and J 3 bases; nucleotides not matched to a gene: 4. The CDR3 region has the DNA TGTGCCAGCAGTTTCGAGGGGACAGACACTGAAGCTTTCTTT. It codes for CASSFEGTDTEAFF.

This clonotype came up many times. The chain has TRBV6-1 and TRBJ2-1, with 8 bases that match TRBD2. The J segment lost 5 bases and the V segment lost 3 bases, leaving 18 bases of the junction unmatched. The germline V gene encodes CDR1 MNHNS and CDR2 SASEGT. The CDR3 length is 19 residues. The CDR3 region is CASSDTRGRPPIEDNEQFF. CDR3 bases: TGTGCCAGCAGTGATACGCGCGGGAGGCCTCCCATAGAGGACAATGAGCAGTTCTTC.

This clonotype was seen repeatedly, ten times or more. The chain couples TRBV29-1 to TRBJ2-5; TRBD1 or TRBD2 may be the D gene (6 bases each). Trimming stripped 3 bases from V and 5 bases from J, with 13 bases between. The CDR3 length is 13 residues. Germline V lookup: CDR1 SQVTM, CDR2 ANQGSEA. The CDR3 bases are TGCAGCGTTGAGGAGGGGGTGGACGAGACCCAGTACTTC. It codes for CSVEEGVDETQYF. Combining the CDR3 with reference TRBV29-1 and TRBJ2-5 gives the whole variable domain SAVISQKPSRDICQRGTSLTIQCQVDSQVTMMFWYRQQPGQSLTLIATANQGSEATYESGFVIDKFPISRPNLTFSTLTVSNMSPEDSSIYLCSVEEGVDETQYFGPGTRLLVL.

This chain links TRBV29-1 with TRBJ1-3; D is possibly TRBD1 (5 bases). Germline-derived CDR1 and CDR2 are SQVTM and ANQGSEA. Between the trimmed V and J ends, which lost 4 bases and 0 bases, there was a span of 13 bases. CDR3 length: 15 residues. CDR3: CSVGKQGASGNTIYF. CDR3 bases: TGCAGCGTTGGAAAGCAGGGTGCCTCTGGAAACACCATATATTTT.

This clonotype has a handful of counts. The rearrangement uses TRBV7-8 and TRBJ2-7; possibly TRBD1 for D (5 bases). Per the germline V gene, CDR1 is SGHVS and CDR2 is FQNEAQ. Deletions cut 5 bases from V and 4 bases from J, with 9 bases between. There are 12 residues in the CDR3. CDR3 nucleotides: TGTGCCAGCAGCACCGACAGTTACGAGCAGTACTTC. It encodes CASSTDSYEQYF.

At least ten counts were recorded for this clonotype. This chain uses TRBV3-1 with TRBJ2-1; 10 positions agree with TRBD2. Germline V gene lookup returns CDR1 LGHDT and CDR2 YNNKEL (reference sequence). The V gene end was trimmed by 4 bases and the J gene end by 6 bases; junction bases not matched to a gene: 6. CDR3 length equals 15 residues. CDR3 bases: TGTGCCAGCAGCCCTAGCGGGAGACTTTTCAATGAGCAGTTCTTC. Translating gives CASSPSGRLFNEQFF.

This clonotype has ten or more counts. The chain uses TRBV7-2 and TRBJ2-1; 15 nucleotides line up with TRBD2. Unmatched junction bases numbered 10, after V lost 0 bases and J lost 1 base. Germline CDR1 SGHTA, CDR2 FQGNSA. The CDR3 contains 21 residues. In DNA form, the CDR3 reads TGTGCCAGCAGCTTAGCCAGATGGACTAGCGGGAGGGCGAGGTCCTACAATGAGCAGTTCTTC. Its protein is CASSLARWTSGRARSYNEQFF.